What follows is one T cell receptor (beta chain) and its context. The junction shows a germline mismatch at one end, possibly a read error. The sample comes from a study of blood T cells in healthy people across ages. This CDR3 contains 12 residues. From germline, CDR1 is MNHEY and CDR2 SVGAGI. Primed by a sample-barcoded 5' primer and a J-beta primer mix, a second PCR proceeded for roughly 7 to 12 cycles. TCRdb re-analysed the 5' RACE reads in MiXCR, keeping a single row per CDR3 protein. The sample has about 830,000 distinct CDR3 sequences, 60% to 80% seen once. The source material was blood. The clonotype was recovered from a man younger than 40 in good health. This chain links TRBV6-5 with TRBJ2-7; the D is unclear. The CDR3 spells CAGSPGLYEQYF. Written as DNA, the CDR3 is TGTGCCGGCAGTCCCGGCCTTTACGAGCAGTACTTC.